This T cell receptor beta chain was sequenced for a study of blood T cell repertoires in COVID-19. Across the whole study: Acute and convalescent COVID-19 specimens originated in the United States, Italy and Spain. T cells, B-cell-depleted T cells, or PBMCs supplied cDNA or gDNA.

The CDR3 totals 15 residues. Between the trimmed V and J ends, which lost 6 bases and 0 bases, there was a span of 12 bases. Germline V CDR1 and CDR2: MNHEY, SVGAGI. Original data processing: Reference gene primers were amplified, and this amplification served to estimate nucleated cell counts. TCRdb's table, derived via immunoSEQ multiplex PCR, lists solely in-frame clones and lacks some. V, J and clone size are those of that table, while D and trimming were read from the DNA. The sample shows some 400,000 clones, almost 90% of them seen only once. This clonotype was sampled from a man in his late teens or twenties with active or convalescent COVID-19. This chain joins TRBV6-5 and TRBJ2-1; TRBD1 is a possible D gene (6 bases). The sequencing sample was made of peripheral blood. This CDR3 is CASSRTGISYNEQFF. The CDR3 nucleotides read TGTGCCAGCAGCAGAACAGGGATCTCCTACAATGAGCAGTTCTTC.